The clone carrying this T cell receptor beta chain was detected only a few times. Additional DNA sequences in this sample encode the identical CDR3. The record originates from a study of shared clonotypes between healthy human individuals. Study as a whole: Aged 18 to 49, the donors were two women and three men.

Deletions cut 3 bases from V and 13 bases from J, with 7 bases between. CDR1 is MNHNS and CDR2 is SASEGT in the germline V gene. The CDR3 has 11 residues. As defined, naive CD8 cells were CD45RO-negative and positively selected for CCR7, with terminally differentiated effector memory CD45RA+ cells excluded. Healthy adults negative for HIV, lacking recent acute infections or vaccinations, served as donors. How the authors handled the data: ImmunoSEQ supplied junction-only sequences lacking quality scores, so filtering was different. Measured with immunoSEQ multiplex PCR; TCRdb has only the in-frame clones, and not every one. That table gives V, J and clone size, and the DNA gave D and trimming. This sample carries about 2 million clones, just under 95% of them seen once, and the ten largest clones take 1% to 1.5%.

The rearrangement uses TRBV6-1 and TRBJ1-6; unclear D gene. The receptor's source is a young man in good health. Sequencing was performed on naive CD8+ T cells sorted from blood. This CDR3 is CASSEDRPLHF. CDR3 DNA sequence: TGTGCCAGCAGTGAGGACCGGCCCCTCCACTTT.